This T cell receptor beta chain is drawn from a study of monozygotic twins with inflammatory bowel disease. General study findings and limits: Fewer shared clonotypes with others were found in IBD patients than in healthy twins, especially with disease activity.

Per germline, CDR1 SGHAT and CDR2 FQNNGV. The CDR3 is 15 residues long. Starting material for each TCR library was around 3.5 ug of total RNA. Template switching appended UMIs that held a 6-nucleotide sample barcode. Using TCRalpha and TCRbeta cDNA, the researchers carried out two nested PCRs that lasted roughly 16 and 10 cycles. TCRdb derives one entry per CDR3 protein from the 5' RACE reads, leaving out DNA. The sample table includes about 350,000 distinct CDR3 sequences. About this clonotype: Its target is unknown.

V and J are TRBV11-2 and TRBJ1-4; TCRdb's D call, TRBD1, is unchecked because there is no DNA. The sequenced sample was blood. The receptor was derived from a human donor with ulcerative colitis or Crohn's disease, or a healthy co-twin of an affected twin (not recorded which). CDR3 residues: CASSSIRGLNEKLFF.